These T cell receptor beta chains were read from a single sample in a study of T cell changes during pregnancy in multiple sclerosis. Generated by immunoSEQ multiplex PCR, the TCRdb table keeps only in-frame clones and is missing some. The top ten hold around 8.1% of the sample, which has approximately 46,000 clones, around 92% seen once. The specimen comprised CD8+ T cells from peripheral blood mononuclear cells, sampled after pregnancy. These receptors all come from a female donor with multiple sclerosis, enrolled in a pregnancy study. Both conserved end residues are trimmed from each CDR3.

j_call v_call cdr3_aa
TRBJ2-1 TRBV5-1 ASKKTRSSRFDEQF
TRBJ2-3 TRBV4-1 ASSQAFLDTQY
TRBJ1-1 TRBV10-1 ASSENRVLVGAF
TRBJ1-2 TRBV28 ASSPQYQEDGYT
TRBJ2-1 TRBV7-6 ASSLGPTSWFYAEQF
TRBJ2-5 TRBV4-1 ASSLGTSGNQETQY
TRBJ2-1 TRBV12-5 ASGFILTSGSNRGSYNEQF
TRBJ2-3 TRBV11-2 ASTNRDTQY
TRBJ2-5 TRBV13 ASSLAFGLAGGETQY
TRBJ1-1 TRBV21-1 ASSKEGGSNTEAF
TRBJ2-7 TRBV6-5 ASSFGTGEVGSEQY
TRBJ2-5 TRBV13 ASSLGRQGREETQY
TRBJ1-1 TRBV28 ASSLPGHTEAF
TRBJ2-2 TRBV29-1 SVRTVSTGELF
TRBJ1-2 TRBV25-1 AGGSAGGYT
TRBJ1-2 TRBV5-5 ASSLEGTRHFMDYT